The source of this T cell receptor beta chain is a study of regulatory T cells in long-lasting Graves disease listed by TCRdb under 2021. Regarding the research as a whole: To count as having persistent Graves' disease, a patient had to have received antithyroid drug treatment for over 5 years with TSH receptor autoantibodies remaining persistently positive. The study was registered as a clinical trial and conducted in China. Peripheral blood TCR sequencing and RNA sequencing compared persistent Graves' disease patients with newly diagnosed Graves' disease patients. Antithyroid drugs had been taken for ten to twelve years on average by persistent Graves' disease patients in the clinical cohort. A total of roughly 33 samples were covered by TCR sequencing, comprising some 13 persistent and approximately 20 newly diagnosed Graves' disease patients. Findings and caveats that apply to the study as a whole: A larger number of public clonotypes was shared among persistent patients (approximately 3,000) than among newly diagnosed patients (roughly 970). Persistent disease showed preferential use of TRBV28, TRBJ1-2 and TRBJ2-5, whereas newly diagnosed disease favored TRBV20-1 and TRBJ2-1. Sequencing and analysis were limited to the TCR beta chain. Compared with newly diagnosed patients, patients with persistent Graves' disease had lower TCR Shannon entropy and fewer highly expanded clones, which suggests clonal expansion. Only peripheral blood was studied, because thyroid tissue, the primary lesion, was inaccessible. The authors acknowledged the small sample size as a limitation that may reduce accuracy.

In the paper's terms, the time point label means: persistent/refractory GD, antithyroid drugs over 5 years with positive TRAb. RNA was extracted from PBMCs in TRIzol for both TCR sequencing and RNA sequencing. The diagnosis of Graves' disease was made according to American Thyroid Association guidelines. Recruitment of patients was carried out at an endocrinology department in Xi'an, China. Each patient gave approximately 10 milliliters of peripheral blood, collected in an EDTA anticoagulant tube. Ficoll Paque Plus density gradient separation was used to isolate PBMCs, and no additional T cell sorting was done. An Agilent 2100 Bioanalyzer and agarose gel were used to check RNA quality, and a NanoDrop 2000 was used to measure RNA concentration. V is cut by 2 bases and J by 9 bases, and the space between the germline ends is 16 bases. CDR3 length: 14 amino acids, cysteine to phenylalanine. Only CDR3 DNA is held: 42 bases, read in frame from base 1. The germline V gene encodes CDR1 MGHRA and CDR2 YSYEKL.

The library came from multiplex PCR. TCRdb lists the instrument as Illumina HiSeq 4000. To build TCR beta libraries, CDR3 regions were amplified by Arm-PCR using iRepertoire HTBI primers. Before sequencing, the PCR products went through gel purification. In the paper's pipeline: Gene usage analysis of CDR3 amino acid clonotypes relied on the roughly 60 TRBV and around 14 TRBJ segments identified across samples. COPE and FqMerger were used to merge the filtered high-quality paired reads into contigs. BLAST was used to align contigs to IMGT TRBV, TRBD and TRBJ reference genes, with CDR3 defined following IMGT. Any clonotype with a frequency above 0.1% was counted as a highly expanded clone. Repertoire diversity was measured by Shannon entropy, and V-J evenness by the Gini coefficient. Clonotypes shared by more than one individual were considered public. The public reads were reprocessed in TCRdb via fastp at Q25 and MiXCR, keeping in-frame beta chains. Each record represents a unique CDR3 protein, reported with the most common genes and DNA among its rows. The V and J calls come from TCRdb's annotation, not from the publication. Counted in this sample were over 350,000 distinct CDR3 sequences; under 25% of them appeared once. The ten largest clonotypes hold around 20% of the sample.

Note on this clonotype: This clone's antigen is unknown. No much larger clonotype is one base removed from it; base qualities were not supplied.

Sequenced here: peripheral blood mononuclear cells (PBMCs), sampled when the disease was refractory, from a patient treated with antithyroid drugs. The clonotype was recovered from a female donor with Graves disease. The chain is made from TRBV4-1 and TRBJ1-2; no D gene is confidently identified. DNA sequence: TGCGCCAGCAGCCAATTAGGTCCCGGGGTTAGCTACACCTTC. Its protein product is CASSQLGPGVSYTF.